The rows below give T cell receptor beta chains drawn from one sample of a study of blood T cell repertoires in COVID-19. Using immunoSEQ multiplex PCR, the repertoire was profiled, and TCRdb retains in-frame clones only, with some absent. The repertoire holds about 160,000 clones, with roughly 84% as singletons. Sequencing input: PBMCs or T cells enriched from blood (not recorded which). The receptors stem from a man between 60 and 75 years old who had recovered from COVID-19. Both conserved end residues are part of each CDR3. Each record gives: clone size, D gene, J gene, V gene, CDR3 DNA, CDR3 protein. The D gene is left open where the match is weak. A row's size may be missing; if present it is once, few, many or a size class.

few - TRBJ2-7 TRBV5-1 TGCGCCAGCAGCTTGGGCCTAGGCGACGAGCAGTACTTC CASSLGLGDEQYF
- TRBD1 TRBJ2-1 TRBV28 TGTGCCAGCAGGTGGACAGGGGTTCCTCCTGAGCAGTTCTTC CASRWTGVPPEQFF
- - TRBJ2-7 TRBV11-2 TGTGCCAGCAGCGAGGACCAGGGTTTCTACGAGCAGTACTTC CASSEDQGFYEQYF
- - TRBJ2-7 TRBV20-1 TGCAGTGCTTTCTTAACGGGAGAGCAGTACTTC CSAFLTGEQYF
- TRBD1 TRBJ2-3 TRBV11-2 TGTGCCAGCAGCTCCCAGGGGGCTAGAGATACGCAGTATTTT CASSSQGARDTQYF
- TRBD1 TRBJ2-1 TRBV7-9 TGTGCCAGCAGCTTACTATTGGGACAGGGTTACAATGAGCAGTTCTTC CASSLLLGQGYNEQFF
few - TRBJ1-6 TRBV28 TGTGCCAGCAGTTTTCAGGGGTGGGATTCACCCCTCCACTTT CASSFQGWDSPLHF
- TRBD1 TRBJ1-1 TRBV29-1 TGCAGCGTTGAAGGAATGGACAGGGAGACTGAAGCTTTCTTT CSVEGMDRETEAFF
few TRBD1 TRBJ2-7 TRBV9 TGTGCCAGCAGCCCAACCACCGGGACAGGGACCTACGAGCAGTACTTC CASSPTTGTGTYEQYF
- - TRBJ1-1 TRBV20-1 TGCAGTGCTCAGGAAAACACTGAAGCTTTCTTT CSAQENTEAFF
- - TRBJ1-2 TRBV19 TGTGCCAGTAGTACAGCCGGGTCGTACACCTTC CASSTAGSYTF
once - TRBJ1-2 TRBV7-9 TGTGCCAGCAGCTTCGGCAGGGTGAGCTATGGCTACACCTTC CASSFGRVSYGYTF
- TRBD2 TRBJ2-3 TRBV29-1 TGCAGCGTTGGAAGAGCGGGGGCTTACACAGATACGCAGTATTTT CSVGRAGAYTDTQYF
- TRBD2 TRBJ2-1 TRBV6-5 TGTGCCAGCATTTTCGGACTAGCGGGAGGGCCGACGCTCTTC CASIFGLAGGPTLF
once TRBD2 TRBJ2-3 TRBV24-1 TGTGCCACCAGTGTCGCGGGGGTCACGCAGTATTTT CATSVAGVTQYF
- - TRBJ2-3 TRBV7-2 TGTGCCAGCAGCTTAGGGCCGGGACACCAAGATACGCAGTATTTT CASSLGPGHQDTQYF
few TRBD2 TRBJ2-6 TRBV16 TGTGCCAGCAGCCCTGTGGGGAGGGCCTCTGGGGCCAACGTCCTGACTTTC CASSPVGRASGANVLTF
- TRBD2 TRBJ2-3 TRBV27 TGTGCCAGCAGTCTAGCGGGAACAGATACGCAGTATTTT CASSLAGTDTQYF
- TRBD1 TRBJ2-7 TRBV4-2 TGTGCCAGCAGCCAAGATCGGGCAGGGGGCGAGCAGTACTTC CASSQDRAGGEQYF
- TRBD2 TRBJ2-7 TRBV6-1 TGTGCCAGCAGTGAAGCCGTTATGAGCGGGGGACTCTACGAGCAGTACTTC CASSEAVMSGGLYEQYF
- - TRBJ2-3 TRBV7-9 TGTGCCAGCAGCCAACTCCCGACAGGGACTTCCACAGATACGCAGTATTTT CASSQLPTGTSTDTQYF
- - TRBJ2-5 TRBV5-1 TGCGCCAGCAGCCACCCGGCAAAACAGGAGACCCAGTACTTC CASSHPAKQETQYF
- TRBD2 TRBJ2-5 TRBV7-6 TGTGCCAGCAGGCGAGGGAGGGGATTAATGGAGACCCAGTACTTC CASRRGRGLMETQYF
- TRBD1 TRBJ1-5 TRBV24-1 TGTGCCACCAGTGATCCCCGACAGGGGGGCAATCAGCCCCAGCATTTT CATSDPRQGGNQPQHF
- TRBD1 TRBJ2-3 TRBV6-2/TRBV6-3 TGTGCCAGCAGCCCGGACAGGGCTAGCACAGATACGCAGTATTTT CASSPDRASTDTQYF
- - TRBJ2-3 TRBV27 TGTGCCAGCAGTTACCGAGGGCCCACGGGAGCGACAGATACGCAGTATTTT CASSYRGPTGATDTQYF
- TRBD1 TRBJ1-1 TRBV18 TGTGCCAGCTCACTGGGACAGCAGAACACTGAAGCTTTCTTT CASSLGQQNTEAFF
few TRBD2 TRBJ2-1 TRBV9 TGTGCCAGCAGCGTAACTAGCGGGAGAGGGAATGAGCAGTTCTTC CASSVTSGRGNEQFF
- TRBD2 TRBJ2-2 TRBV5-4 TGTGCCAGCTCAGAAGCGGGAGTGACCGGGGAGCTGTTTTTT CASSEAGVTGELFF
few TRBD1 TRBJ2-7 TRBV9 TGTGCCAGCAGCGTCGTCACAGGGGACGAGCAGTACTTC CASSVVTGDEQYF
- TRBD1 TRBJ1-5 TRBV27 TGTGCCAGCAGTTTATTCGGACAGGGGGCTGTTCAGCCCCAGCATTTT CASSLFGQGAVQPQHF
many - TRBJ2-5 TRBV7-8 TGTGCCAGCAGCTTAACCGCGTACCAAGAGACCCAGTACTTC CASSLTAYQETQYF
- - TRBJ1-2 TRBV9 TGTGCCAGCAGCGTCAGACCAGGCAGGACTAACTATGGCTACACCTTC CASSVRPGRTNYGYTF
- - TRBJ2-2 TRBV5-5 TGTGCCAGCAGCTTGGCCACGCCTTGGCTAGTCGGCACCGGGGAGCTGTTTTTT CASSLATPWLVGTGELFF
- TRBD2 TRBJ2-3 TRBV2 TGTGCCAGCACTCCCTTGATGAGCGGGAGAGGGGGGGGTACGCAGTATTTT CASTPLMSGRGGGTQYF
once TRBD2 TRBJ2-5 TRBV11-2 TGTGCCAGCACCGGATACGGCGGGAGACAAGAGACCCAGTACTTC CASTGYGGRQETQYF
once - TRBJ1-1 TRBV30 TGTGCCTGGAGTGTAGGGGCGGGGGGCACTGAAGCTTTCTTT CAWSVGAGGTEAFF
- TRBD2 TRBJ2-2 TRBV7-2 TGTGCCAGCAGCTTGGGAGCGGGGTCAACCGGGGAGCTGTTTTTT CASSLGAGSTGELFF
- - TRBJ2-5 TRBV24-1 TGTGCCACCGCTGGGAGCGAATCTCCCCAAGAGACCCAGTACTTC CATAGSESPQETQYF
- - TRBJ2-1 TRBV2 TGTGCCAGCAGCCGCACCACACTCCCGTCAAGGAGTGGTTTGGACTCGAATGAGCAGTTCTTC CASSRTTLPSRSGLDSNEQFF
- TRBD1 TRBJ1-2 TRBV19 TGTGCCAGTAGTCCGCAGGGGGCAGGTAACGGCTACACCTTC CASSPQGAGNGYTF
- - TRBJ2-7 TRBV21-1 TGTGCCAGCAGCAGGGACAGCTACGAGCAGTACTTC CASSRDSYEQYF
- - TRBJ1-2 TRBV28 TGTGCCACTAAAGGGGCAGGCTATGGCTACACCTTC CATKGAGYGYTF
- TRBD1 TRBJ2-5 TRBV12-3/TRBV12-4 TGTGCCAGCAGGGACAGGGGTCAAGAGACCCAGTACTTC CASRDRGQETQYF
- - TRBJ2-1 TRBV3-1/TRBV3-2 TGTGCCAGCAGCCAAGCCCTCGTCGGTGAGCAGTTCTTC CASSQALVGEQFF
- TRBD1 TRBJ2-7 TRBV6-5 TGTGCCAGCAGTTACGGGGACAGGGTGCTCGAGCAGTACTTC CASSYGDRVLEQYF
- - TRBJ1-6 TRBV11-2 TGTGCCAGCAGCTTTAACAACCCCAGGGGTAGCTCCTATAATTCACCCCTCCACTTT CASSFNNPRGSSYNSPLHF
- - TRBJ2-7 TRBV5-6 TGTGCCAGCAGCGACCAGGGTGACTACGAGCAGTACTTC CASSDQGDYEQYF
once TRBD1 TRBJ1-3 TRBV5-1 TGCGCCAGCACCAGGACAGGGACAACTGGAAACACCATATATTTT CASTRTGTTGNTIYF
once - TRBJ1-4 TRBV20-1 TGCAGTGCTAGTCTGCCAGGTCTAAATGAAAAACTGTTTTTT CSASLPGLNEKLFF
- TRBD1 TRBJ1-2 TRBV6-5 TGTGCCAGCAGTTACGGGACAGGGCTCTATGGCTACACCTTC CASSYGTGLYGYTF
once - TRBJ2-2 TRBV9 TGTGCCAGCAGCGTAGATCGGGATCTAATCACCGGGGAGCTGTTTTTT CASSVDRDLITGELFF
- TRBD1 TRBJ2-1 TRBV5-1 TGCGCCAGCAGCTTGGAGGGGACAGGGCGATACAATGAGCAGTTCTTC CASSLEGTGRYNEQFF
- TRBD1 TRBJ1-1 TRBV19 TGTGCCAGTAGTATAATCCAGGGGGCGCACATGAACACTGAAGCTTTCTTT CASSIIQGAHMNTEAFF
- TRBD2 TRBJ2-2 TRBV6-4 TGTGCCAGCAGTGGTCTAGCGGGAGACACCGGGGAGCTGTTTTTT CASSGLAGDTGELFF
- TRBD1 TRBJ2-6 TRBV2 TGTGCCAGCACCAGGACAGGGGTTGGGGCCAACGTCCTGACTTTC CASTRTGVGANVLTF